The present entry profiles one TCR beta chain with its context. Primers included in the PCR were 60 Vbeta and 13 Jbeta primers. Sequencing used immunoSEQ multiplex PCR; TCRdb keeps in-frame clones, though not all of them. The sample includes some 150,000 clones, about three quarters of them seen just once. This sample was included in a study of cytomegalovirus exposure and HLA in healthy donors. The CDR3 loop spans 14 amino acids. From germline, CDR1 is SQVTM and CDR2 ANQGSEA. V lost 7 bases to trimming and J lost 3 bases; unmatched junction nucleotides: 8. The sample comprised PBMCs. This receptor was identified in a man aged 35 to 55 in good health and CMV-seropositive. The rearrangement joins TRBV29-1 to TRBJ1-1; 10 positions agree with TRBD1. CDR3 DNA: TGCAGCGCACTGAAGGGACAGGGGTACACTGAAGCTTTCTTT. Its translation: CSALKGQGYTEAFF.